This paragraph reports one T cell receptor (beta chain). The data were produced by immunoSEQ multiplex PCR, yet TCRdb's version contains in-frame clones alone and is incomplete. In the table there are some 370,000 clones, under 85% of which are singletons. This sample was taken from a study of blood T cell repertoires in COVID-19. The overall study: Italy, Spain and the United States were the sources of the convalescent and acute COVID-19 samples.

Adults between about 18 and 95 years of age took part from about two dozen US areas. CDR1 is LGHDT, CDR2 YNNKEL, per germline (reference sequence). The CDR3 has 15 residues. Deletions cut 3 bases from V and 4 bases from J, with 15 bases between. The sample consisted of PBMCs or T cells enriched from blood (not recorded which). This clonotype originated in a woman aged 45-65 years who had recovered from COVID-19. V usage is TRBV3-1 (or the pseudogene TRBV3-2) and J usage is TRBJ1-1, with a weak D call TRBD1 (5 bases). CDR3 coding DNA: TGTGCCAGCAGCCAGGAGGGTCCGGGGCGCACTGAAGCTTTCTTT. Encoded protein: CASSQEGPGRTEAFF.